This TCR beta chain was captured by sequencing in a study of beta chain features in type 1 diabetes. The study, taken as a whole, reports: Sequencing used cDNA, and cells with high TCR expression could therefore be over-represented.

The CDR3 has 16 residues. With V trimmed by 5 bases and J by 6 bases, 12 bases remained unmatched. Per the germline V gene, CDR1 is SEHNR and CDR2 is FQNEAQ (reference sequence). Expressed TCRB transcripts were sequenced because the isolated RNA had all been reverse transcribed beforehand. Some clones are missing from TCRdb's copy, which holds only in-frame ones; the method was immunoSEQ multiplex PCR. The table records under 950,000 clones, roughly 16% of them present only once. This clone was picked up a small number of times. Its specificity is not known. This chain connects TRBV7-9 to TRBJ2-3, with 9 bases lining up with TRBD2. This sequence was found in a woman between 18 and 29 years old in good health. Sequencing was carried out using naive CD4+ T cells from blood. In DNA, the CDR3 is TGTGCCAGCAGCGCCAAGACTAGCGGCGTCTTGGATACGCAGTATTTT. Its translation: CASSAKTSGVLDTQYF.